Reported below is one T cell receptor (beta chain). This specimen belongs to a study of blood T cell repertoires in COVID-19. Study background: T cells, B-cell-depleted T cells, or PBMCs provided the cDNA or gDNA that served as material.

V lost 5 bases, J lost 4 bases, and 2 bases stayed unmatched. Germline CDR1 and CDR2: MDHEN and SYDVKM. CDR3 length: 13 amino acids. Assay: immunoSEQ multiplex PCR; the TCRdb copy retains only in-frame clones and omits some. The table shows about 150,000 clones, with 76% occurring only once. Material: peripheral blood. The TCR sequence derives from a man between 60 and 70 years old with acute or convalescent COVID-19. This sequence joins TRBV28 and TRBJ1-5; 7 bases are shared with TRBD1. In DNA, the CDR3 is TGTGCCAGCAGTACAGGGGCTAATCAGCCCCAGCATTTT. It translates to CASSTGANQPQHF.